This T cell receptor (beta chain) came from a study of shared clonotypes between healthy human individuals. The unsorted samples had around 100 million PBMCs used for genomic DNA. Method: immunoSEQ multiplex PCR; TCRdb's copy keeps in-frame clones and lacks some. The sample has roughly 490,000 clones; less than 80% are singletons. Trimming took 3 bases from V and 1 from J; bases not matched to a gene: 5. The germline CDR1 and CDR2 sequences are LNHNV and YYDKDF (reference sequence). The CDR3 length is 16 residues. The sample comprised PBMCs. The rearrangement links TRBV15 to TRBJ2-3, with TRBD2 matching 9 bases. The TCR originated in a woman aged 40 to 50 in good health. Some clones in this sample may be carry-over from other donors' samples. This chain's CDR3 is CATSRLAGVGTDTQYF. The CDR3 DNA is TGTGCCACCAGCAGGTTAGCGGGAGTTGGCACAGATACGCAGTATTTT.